Sequencing of this TCR beta chain was carried out in a study of blood T cell repertoires in COVID-19. Across the study: Samples representing acute and convalescent COVID-19 were sourced from the United States, Italy and Spain.

There are 15 residues in the CDR3. Germline lookup yields CDR1 SGDLS and CDR2 YYNGEE. J was trimmed by 8 bases and V by 3 bases; bases with no gene match: 9. Clones were sequenced by immunoSEQ multiplex PCR, and TCRdb holds only the in-frame ones, with some missing. The data contain more than 45,000 clones, roughly 88% of them singletons. This TCR came from a man older than 75 with acute or convalescent COVID-19. This chain links TRBV9 with TRBJ2-4; 9 nucleotides align to TRBD1. Sequencing was done on a sample of peripheral blood. The CDR3 nucleotides are TGTGCCAGCAGCGCCGGTGGGACAGGGAGCTACATTCAGTACTTC. Its protein is CASSAGGTGSYIQYF.